A single sample gave rise to the 27 T cell receptor beta chains below, sequenced in a study of shared T cell receptors in the human thymus. Using immunoSEQ multiplex PCR, the repertoire was profiled, and TCRdb retains in-frame clones only, with some absent. Here the sample spans about 660,000 clones, more than 75% being singletons. These data were also reused for a study on human thymus T cells.

The sample comprised thymocytes. These receptors came from a boy under two years old with a congenital heart defect.

This rearrangement joins TRBV7-2 to TRBJ2-7; D possibly corresponds to TRBD2 (7 bases). The CDR3 totals 15 residues. Trimming pared 1 base from V and 2 bases from J, leaving 12 bases between. Germline loops: CDR1 SGHTA, CDR2 FQGNSA. CDR3 DNA sequence: TGTGCCAGCAGCTTAGAGGGGGGGGGTCCCTACGAGCAGTACTTC. Residues: CASSLEGGGPYEQYF.

The sample holds one count of this clone. The V call is TRBV27, the J call TRBJ2-6; tentative D call: TRBD1 (8 bases). The CDR3 runs to 16 residues. CDR1 and CDR2 from the germline V gene are MNHEY and SMNVEV (reference sequence). V lost 6 bases and J lost 2, with 14 bases in between. In nucleotides, the CDR3 is TGTGCCAGCAGGAGACAGGGGAGGGCTGGGGCCAACGTCCTGACTTTC. This sequence encodes CASRRQGRAGANVLTF.

CDR3 sequence: CASSSLASGTDTQYF. CDR3 nucleotides: TGTGCCAGCAGCTCGCTTGCTAGCGGCACAGATACGCAGTATTTT. The chain is built from TRBV5-4 and TRBJ2-3; TRBD2 might be the D (6 bases). Per germline, CDR1 SGHNT and CDR2 YYREEE (reference sequence). The CDR3 totals 15 residues. The V end was cut by 3 bases, the J end by 1 base, with 12 bases between.

The table lists this clone with a few counts. The chain uses TRBV25-1 and TRBJ1-1; D is undetermined. Germline V gives CDR1 MGHDK, CDR2 SYGVNS. V was trimmed by 7 bases and J by 5 bases, leaving 14 bases between them. The CDR3 has 13 amino acids. The CDR3 sequence is CASTPTAGTEAFF. The CDR3, as DNA: TGTGCCAGCACCCCTACGGCCGGGACTGAAGCTTTCTTT. The whole variable domain, filled in from reference TRBV25-1 and TRBJ1-1, reads EADIYQTPRYLVIGTGKKITLECSQTMGHDKMYWYQQDPGMELHLIHYSYGVNSTEKGDLSSESTVSRIRTEHFPLTLESARPSHTSQYLCASTPTAGTEAFFGQGTRLTVV.

This chain connects TRBV21-1 to TRBJ2-5; the table assigns TRBD2, which was not confirmed against the DNA. TRBV21-1 is noted as a pseudogene. This CDR3 is 14 amino acids long. The CDR3 region has the DNA TGTGCCAGCAGCAAAGGTCAACGGTTGGAGACCCAGTACTTC. Protein product: CASSKGQRLETQYF.

This clone came up a few times. The chain uses TRBV4-3 and TRBJ2-1; maybe TRBD2 (5 bases). Germline CDR1 reads LGHNA; CDR2 reads YSLEER. The length of the CDR3 is 21 residues. V lost 0 bases and J 12 bases, leaving 36 bases between the germline ends. CDR3 amino acids: CASSQDPRGTRAMYPRGMQFF. The CDR3 region has the DNA TGCGCCAGCAGCCAAGATCCCCGGGGAACGAGGGCAATGTATCCCCGAGGGATGCAGTTCTTC.

The CDR3 nucleotides are TGCGCCAGCAGCCAAGATCGGGGTAGCGGGGACCTCTGGAATGAGCAGTTCTTC. Translation: CASSQDRGSGDLWNEQFF. V and J are TRBV4-1 and TRBJ2-1, with 8 nucleotides matching TRBD2. Germline values: CDR1 MGHRA, CDR2 YSYEKL. There are 18 residues in the CDR3. Trimming cost V 0 bases and J 7 bases; bases outside gene matches: 14.

The genes are TRBV7-2 and TRBJ2-3; 8 positions agree with TRBD2. CDR3 size: 17 residues. In germline, CDR1 is SGHTA, CDR2 FQGNSA. V lost 5 bases to trimming and J lost 3 bases; unmatched junction nucleotides: 13. The CDR3 nucleotides are TGTGCCAGCAGCACCGCCCAGCGGGAGCGGAGGACAGATACGCAGTATTTT. Amino acids: CASSTAQRERRTDTQYF. The entire variable domain, with the rest obtained from reference TRBV7-2 and TRBJ2-3, is as follows: GAGVSQSPSNKVTEKGKDVELRCDPISGHTALYWYRQSLGQGLEFLIYFQGNSAPDKSGLPSDRFSAERTGGSVSTLTIQRTQQEDSAVYLCASSTAQRERRTDTQYFGPGTRLTVL.

V gene TRBV5-1 combines with J gene TRBJ2-2; 7 positions agree with TRBD2. Unmatched junction bases numbered 1, after V lost 2 bases and J lost 3 bases. Germline lookup yields CDR1 SGHRS and CDR2 YFSETQ. This CDR3 contains 14 residues. CDR3 region: CASSFAGDTGELFF. The DNA for the CDR3 is TGCGCCAGCAGCTTCGCGGGAGACACCGGGGAGCTGTTTTTT.

The chain combines TRBV5-1 with TRBJ2-2, with 8 positions matching TRBD1. With 4 bases clipped from V and 4 bases from J, the junction kept 6 bases outside the gene matches. In germline, CDR1 is SGHRS, CDR2 YFSETQ. This CDR3 is 15 amino acids long. The CDR3 loop is CASSLGTGPTGELFF. The CDR3 DNA reads as TGCGCCAGCAGCCTAGGGACAGGCCCCACCGGGGAGCTGTTTTTT.

The table lists this clone with a count of one. The chain joins TRBV4-1 to TRBJ2-7; 9 bases match TRBD2. Trimming took 0 bases from V and 3 from J; bases not matched to a gene: 9. CDR3 size: 17 residues. The germline V gene has CDR1 MGHRA and CDR2 YSYEKL. The CDR3 loop is CASSQDFRREGYYEQYF. CDR3 sequence (DNA): TGCGCCAGCAGCCAAGATTTTCGGCGGGAGGGGTACTACGAGCAGTACTTC.

The chain uses TRBV29-1 and TRBJ2-7; 11 bases align to TRBD2. Trimming cost V 0 bases and J 1 base; bases outside gene matches: 5. Germline V CDR1 and CDR2: SQVTM, ANQGSEA. The CDR3 runs 16 residues. Here the CDR3 reads CSVEEYGLAGSYEQYF. CDR3 sequence (DNA): TGCAGCGTTGAAGAATATGGACTAGCGGGTTCCTACGAGCAGTACTTC.

The CDR3 loop reads CSVLSPSPNYGYTF. Here the CDR3 DNA reads TGCAGCGTTCTGTCACCGAGCCCTAACTATGGCTACACCTTC. The rearrangement joins TRBV29-1 to TRBJ1-2; D gene unclear. Trimming cost V 5 bases and J 0 bases, with 13 bases left between them. Germline V gene data show CDR1 as SQVTM and CDR2 as ANQGSEA. This CDR3 region has 14 residues. The entire variable domain, with the rest obtained from reference TRBV29-1 and TRBJ1-2, is as follows: SAVISQKPSRDICQRGTSLTIQCQVDSQVTMMFWYRQQPGQSLTLIATANQGSEATYESGFVIDKFPISRPNLTFSTLTVSNMSPEDSSIYLCSVLSPSPNYGYTFGSGTRLTVV.

Written as DNA, the CDR3 is TGTGCCAGCAGCTTAGGTAGACTAGCGGGAGGCTCCTACGAGCAGTACTTC. It translates to CASSLGRLAGGSYEQYF. The chain couples TRBV13 to TRBJ2-7; 13 bases align to TRBD2. The germline V gene encodes CDR1 PRHDT and CDR2 FYEKMQ (reference sequence). Trimming cost V 0 bases and J 0 bases; bases outside gene matches: 2. CDR3 length: 17 amino acids. Drawing the rest from reference TRBV13 and TRBJ2-7, the complete variable domain is AAGVIQSPRHLIKEKRETATLKCYPIPRHDTVYWYQQGPGQDPQFLISFYEKMQSDKGSIPDRFSAQQFSDYHSELNMSSLELGDSALYFCASSLGRLAGGSYEQYFGPGTRLTVT.

The V and J genes are TRBV5-1 and TRBJ2-6; a weak D match, TRBD2 (5 bases). V was clipped by 0 bases and J by 2 bases, with 9 bases between them. Germline V gene data show CDR1 as SGHRS and CDR2 as YFSETQ. The CDR3 contains 16 residues. The DNA for the CDR3 is TGCGCCAGCAGCTTGGCCGTGGGAGCTGGGGCCAACGTCCTGACTTTC. Translation: CASSLAVGAGANVLTF.

The V gene is TRBV5-4, the J gene TRBJ2-3; tentatively, D is TRBD1 (6 bases). V lost 2 bases to trimming and J lost 6 bases, with 13 bases between them. The CDR3 contains 14 residues. Germline V gene data show CDR1 as SGHNT and CDR2 as YYREEE (reference sequence). CDR3 coding DNA: TGTGCCAGCAGCTTACAGGGAAACTTGGATACGCAGTATTTT. It is translated as CASSLQGNLDTQYF.

The chain has TRBV21-1 and TRBJ2-7; the table's TRBD2 call for D was not verified on the DNA. TRBV21-1 is a known pseudogene. The CDR3 consists of 16 residues. In DNA form, the CDR3 reads TGTGCCACCCCATTAGCGGGAGGCCGCCTTTACTACGAGCAGTACTTC. This encodes CATPLAGGRLYYEQYF.

This clone was counted a few times. The V call is TRBV25-1, the J call TRBJ2-7; D may be TRBD1 (6 bases). The CDR3 runs to 15 residues. The germline gives CDR1 MGHDK, CDR2 SYGVNS. V was cut by 8 bases and J by 3 bases, with 20 bases left in between. Here the CDR3 reads CASEAPTGPYYEQYF. The CDR3 bases are TGTGCCAGCGAGGCCCCCACAGGGCCTTACTACGAGCAGTACTTC.

The rearrangement joins TRBV6-1 to TRBJ1-5; maybe TRBD1 (5 bases). The germline V gene has CDR1 MNHNS and CDR2 SASEGT. Trimming took off 6 bases at V and 2 bases at J, with 14 bases between the two ends. This CDR3 comprises 15 residues. For the CDR3, the DNA is TGTGCCAGCAGCTTGGGGGGTTTGGGCAATCAGCCCCAGCATTTT. Amino acid sequence: CASSLGGLGNQPQHF.

The genes are TRBV27 and TRBJ2-2; tentative D call: TRBD2 (6 bases). Germline loops: CDR1 MNHEY, CDR2 SMNVEV (reference sequence). V was shortened by 3 bases and J by 1 base, with 12 bases between the two germline ends. This CDR3 is 16 amino acids long. CDR3 sequence reads: CASSFSGSKNTGELFF. CDR3 nucleotide sequence: TGTGCCAGCAGTTTTTCCGGGAGTAAGAACACCGGGGAGCTGTTTTTT.

The CDR3 nucleotides read TGTGCCAGCAGTTCAGGACTTTCCTCCGATCACAATGAGCAGTTCTTC. It specifies CASSSGLSSDHNEQFF. The J gene is TRBJ2-1, the V gene TRBV6-5; a weak D match, TRBD2 (5 bases). Trimming left V 4 bases short and J 5 bases short, with 18 bases between. Germline CDR1 MNHEY, CDR2 SVGAGI. This CDR3 is 16 amino acids long.

The chain combines TRBV7-3 with TRBJ2-5; perhaps TRBD2 as D (6 bases). The germline V gene has CDR1 SGHTA and CDR2 FQGTGA. Trimming stripped 5 bases from V and 2 bases from J, with 15 bases between. This CDR3 is 15 amino acids long. In DNA, the CDR3 is TGTGCCAGCAGCCCCGGGAGAAGGAAGCAAGAGACCCAGTACTTC. Protein sequence: CASSPGRRKQETQYF.

This clone came up once. The genes are TRBV11-2 and TRBJ2-2, with a possible D match to TRBD2 (6 bases). The CDR3 runs to 14 residues. V lost 5 bases, J lost 6 bases, and 13 bases lay in between. CDR1 is SGHAT, CDR2 FQNNGV, per germline. In DNA form, the CDR3 reads TGTGCCAGCAGCCTGAAAACTAGCCCCGGGGAGCTGTTTTTT. The encoded protein is CASSLKTSPGELFF.

The chain has TRBV28 and TRBJ1-1; 7 nucleotides align to TRBD1. The CDR3 consists of 14 residues. Germline V gives CDR1 MDHEN, CDR2 SYDVKM. The J segment lost 7 bases and the V segment lost 3 bases, leaving 8 bases of the junction unmatched. CDR3 loop: CASSFSGTDIEAFF. As DNA, the CDR3 is TGTGCCAGCAGTTTTAGCGGGACAGACATTGAAGCTTTCTTT.

This sequence joins TRBV4-3 and TRBJ2-7, with 14 bases that match TRBD2. V trimming: 3 bases; J trimming: 1 base; junction bases outside the gene matches: 14. From germline, CDR1 is LGHNA and CDR2 YSLEER. This CDR3 contains 20 residues. CDR3 DNA: TGCGCCAGCAGCCAGCTACGGACTAGCGGGAGGCCAGGACCATCCTACGAGCAGTACTTC. It specifies CASSQLRTSGRPGPSYEQYF.

This clone was seen a handful of times. This chain joins TRBV29-1 and TRBJ1-3, with 9 bases lining up with TRBD1. Losses at the gene ends were 1 base for V and 3 bases for J; bases not matched to a gene: 7. Germline V lookup: CDR1 SQVTM, CDR2 ANQGSEA. The length of the CDR3 is 16 residues. This CDR3 reads CSVEGVGQGFGNTIYF. The CDR3 nucleotides are TGCAGCGTTGAAGGGGTGGGACAGGGTTTTGGAAACACCATATATTTT.

The chain recombines TRBV6-1 with TRBJ2-3; D is possibly TRBD2 (6 bases). The CDR3 extends over 18 amino acids. Germline loops: CDR1 MNHNS, CDR2 SASEGT. V lost 0 bases, J lost 0 bases, and 16 bases lay in between. Written as DNA, the CDR3 is TGTGCCAGCAGTGAAGCGCTTCTGCGGGGTACTAGCACAGATACGCAGTATTTT. Protein product: CASSEALLRGTSTDTQYF.